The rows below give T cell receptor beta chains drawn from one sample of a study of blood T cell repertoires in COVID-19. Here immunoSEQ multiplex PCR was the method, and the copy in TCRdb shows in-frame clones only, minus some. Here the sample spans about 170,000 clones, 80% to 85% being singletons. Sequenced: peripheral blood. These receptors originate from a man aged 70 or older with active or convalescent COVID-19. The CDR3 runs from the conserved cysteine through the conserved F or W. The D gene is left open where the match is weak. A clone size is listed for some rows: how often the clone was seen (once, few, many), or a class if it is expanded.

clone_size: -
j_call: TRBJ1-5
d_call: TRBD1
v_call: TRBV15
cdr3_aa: CATSRTRQGASNQPQHF
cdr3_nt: TGTGCCACCAGCAGAACCCGCCAGGGGGCTAGCAATCAGCCCCAGCATTTT

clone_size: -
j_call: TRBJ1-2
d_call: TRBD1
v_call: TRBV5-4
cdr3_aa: CASSSPTGVGGYTF
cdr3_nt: TGTGCCAGCAGCTCTCCAACAGGGGTAGGTGGCTACACCTTC

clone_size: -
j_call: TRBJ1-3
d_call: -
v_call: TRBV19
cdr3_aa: CASTPGGFSGNTIYF
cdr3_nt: TGTGCCAGTACCCCGGGCGGGTTCTCTGGAAACACCATATATTTT

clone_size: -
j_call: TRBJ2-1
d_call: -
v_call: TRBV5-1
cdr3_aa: CASSNQGNEQFF
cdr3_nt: TGCGCCAGCAGCAACCAGGGCAATGAGCAGTTCTTC

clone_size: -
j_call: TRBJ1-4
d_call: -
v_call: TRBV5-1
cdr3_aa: CASAALPNEKLFF
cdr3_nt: TGCGCCAGCGCGGCATTACCTAATGAAAAACTGTTTTTT

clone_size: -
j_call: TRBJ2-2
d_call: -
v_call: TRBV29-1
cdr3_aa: CSVGTSTGNTGELFF
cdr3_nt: TGCAGCGTCGGCACCTCGACAGGGAACACCGGGGAGCTGTTTTTT

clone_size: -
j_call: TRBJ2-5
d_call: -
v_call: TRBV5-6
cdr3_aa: CASSLVGQNLETQYF
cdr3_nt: TGTGCCAGCAGCTTGGTGGGCCAGAACCTAGAGACCCAGTACTTC

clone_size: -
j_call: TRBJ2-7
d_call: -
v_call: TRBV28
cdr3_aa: CASSPTGFPLYEQYF
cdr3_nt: TGTGCCAGCAGTCCCACAGGGTTCCCCTTATACGAGCAGTACTTC

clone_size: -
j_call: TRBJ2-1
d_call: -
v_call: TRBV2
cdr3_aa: CASSEEAGAANEQFF
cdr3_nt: TGTGCCAGCAGTGAAGAGGCGGGGGCTGCCAATGAGCAGTTCTTC

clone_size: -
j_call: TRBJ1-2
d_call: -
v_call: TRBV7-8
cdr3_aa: CASSLASGGPPGYGYTF
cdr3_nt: TGTGCCAGCAGCTTAGCGTCGGGGGGGCCCCCGGGGTATGGCTACACCTTC

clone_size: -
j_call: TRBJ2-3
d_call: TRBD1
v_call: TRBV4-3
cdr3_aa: CASSQQTGGRDTQYF
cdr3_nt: TGCGCCAGCAGCCAGCAGACAGGGGGAAGGGATACGCAGTATTTT

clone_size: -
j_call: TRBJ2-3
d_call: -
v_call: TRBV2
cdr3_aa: CASSPLIADTQYF
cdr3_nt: TGTGCCAGCAGTCCCCTAATTGCTGATACGCAGTATTTT

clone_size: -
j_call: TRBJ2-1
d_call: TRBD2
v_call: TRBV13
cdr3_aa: CASSLEGAGGGVTYNEQFF
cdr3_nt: TGTGCCAGCAGCTTAGAAGGAGCGGGGGGCGGAGTGACCTACAATGAGCAGTTCTTC

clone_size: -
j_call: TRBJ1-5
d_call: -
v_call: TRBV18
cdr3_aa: CASSRGGQPQHF
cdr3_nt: TGTGCCAGCTCACGGGGGGGTCAGCCCCAGCATTTT

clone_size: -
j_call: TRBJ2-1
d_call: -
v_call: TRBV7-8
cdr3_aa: CASSFLQGGEQFF
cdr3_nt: TGTGCCAGCAGCTTCTTACAGGGCGGTGAGCAGTTCTTC

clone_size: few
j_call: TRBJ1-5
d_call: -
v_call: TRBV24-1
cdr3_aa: CATSGTSGNQPQHF
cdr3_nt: TGTGCCACTTCCGGGACATCAGGGAATCAGCCCCAGCATTTT

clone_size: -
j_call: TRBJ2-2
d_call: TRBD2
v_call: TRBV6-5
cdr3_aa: CASRPGTRGTGELFF
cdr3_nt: TGTGCCAGCAGGCCCGGGACTAGAGGGACCGGGGAGCTGTTTTTT

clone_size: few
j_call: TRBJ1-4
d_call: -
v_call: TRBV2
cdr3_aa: CASSVGEKLFF
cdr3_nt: TGTGCCAGCAGTGTCGGTGAAAAACTGTTTTTT

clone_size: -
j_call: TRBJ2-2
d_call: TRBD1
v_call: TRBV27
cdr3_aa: CASSFGQGATGELFF
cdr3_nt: TGTGCCAGCAGTTTTGGACAGGGGGCTACCGGGGAGCTGTTTTTT

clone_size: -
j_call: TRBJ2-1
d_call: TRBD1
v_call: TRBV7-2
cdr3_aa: CASSADRGHEQFF
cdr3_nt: TGTGCCAGCAGCGCGGACAGGGGCCATGAGCAGTTCTTC

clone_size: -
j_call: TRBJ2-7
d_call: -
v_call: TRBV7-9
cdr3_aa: CASSLGVTYEQYF
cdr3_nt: TGTGCCAGCAGCTTGGGCGTGACCTACGAGCAGTACTTC

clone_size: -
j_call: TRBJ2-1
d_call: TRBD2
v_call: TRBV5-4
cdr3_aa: CASSLEAGVDYNEQFF
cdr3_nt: TGTGCCAGCAGCTTGGAAGCGGGAGTCGATTACAATGAGCAGTTCTTC

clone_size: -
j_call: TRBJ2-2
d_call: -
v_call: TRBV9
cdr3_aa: CASSVIPSIGELFF
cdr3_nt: TGTGCCAGCAGCGTAATCCCGAGTATCGGGGAGCTGTTTTTT

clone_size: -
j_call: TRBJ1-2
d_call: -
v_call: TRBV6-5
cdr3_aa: CASSLRTDSNYGYTF
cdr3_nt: TGTGCCAGCAGTTTAAGGACAGATAGTAACTATGGCTACACCTTC

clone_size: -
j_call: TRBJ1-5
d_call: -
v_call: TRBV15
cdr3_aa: CATKVGGSNQPQHF
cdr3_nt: TGTGCCACCAAGGTGGGGGGGAGCAATCAGCCCCAGCATTTT

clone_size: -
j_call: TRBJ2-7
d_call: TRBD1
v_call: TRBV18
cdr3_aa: CASLRTGQGSDEQYF
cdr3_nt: TGTGCCAGCTTACGAACGGGACAGGGCTCCGACGAGCAGTACTTC

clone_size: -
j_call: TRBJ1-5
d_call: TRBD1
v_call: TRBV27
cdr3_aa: CARAGTGHSNQPQHF
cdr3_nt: TGTGCCAGAGCCGGGACAGGGCATAGCAATCAGCCCCAGCATTTT

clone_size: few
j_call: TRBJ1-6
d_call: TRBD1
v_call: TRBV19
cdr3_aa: CASRPPGQRTYNSPLHF
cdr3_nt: TGTGCCAGTAGACCTCCGGGACAGCGGACCTATAATTCACCCCTCCACTTT

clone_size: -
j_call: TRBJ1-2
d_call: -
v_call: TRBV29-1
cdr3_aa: CSVEGYSRWGYTF
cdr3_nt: TGCAGCGTTGAAGGTTACAGTCGGTGGGGCTACACCTTC

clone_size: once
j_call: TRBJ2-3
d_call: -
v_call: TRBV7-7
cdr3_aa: CASSLVGGSTDTQYF
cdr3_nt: TGTGCCAGCAGCTTAGTCGGGGGATCCACAGATACGCAGTATTTT

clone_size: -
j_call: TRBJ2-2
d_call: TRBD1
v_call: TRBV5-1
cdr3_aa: CASAKSGTATGELFF
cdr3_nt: TGCGCCAGCGCTAAGTCAGGGACAGCCACCGGGGAGCTGTTTTTT

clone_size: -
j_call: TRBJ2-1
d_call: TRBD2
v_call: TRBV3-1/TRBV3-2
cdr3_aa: CASSQGSGGANNEQFF
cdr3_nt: TGTGCCAGCAGCCAAGGGAGCGGGGGGGCCAACAATGAGCAGTTCTTC

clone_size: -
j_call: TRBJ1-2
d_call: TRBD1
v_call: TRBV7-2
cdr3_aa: CASSLVRGTGEYGYTF
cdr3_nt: TGTGCCAGCAGCTTAGTTAGGGGGACAGGGGAATATGGCTACACCTTC

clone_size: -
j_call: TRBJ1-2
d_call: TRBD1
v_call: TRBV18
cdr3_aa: CASSVRQGAPSSVPNYGYTF
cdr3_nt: TGTGCCAGCTCAGTCCGACAGGGGGCCCCCTCCAGCGTTCCGAACTATGGCTACACCTTC

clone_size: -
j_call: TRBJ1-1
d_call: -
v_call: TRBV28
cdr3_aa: CASSLGRNTEAFF
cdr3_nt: TGTGCCAGCAGTTTAGGCCGGAACACTGAAGCTTTCTTT

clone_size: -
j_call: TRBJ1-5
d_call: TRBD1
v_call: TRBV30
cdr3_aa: CAWKSLGGGQPQHF
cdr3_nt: TGTGCCTGGAAAAGCCTAGGGGGCGGCCAGCCCCAGCATTTT

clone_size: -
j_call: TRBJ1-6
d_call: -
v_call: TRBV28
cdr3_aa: CASLQGTNYNSPLHF
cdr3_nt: TGTGCCAGTCTACAGGGTACTAACTATAATTCACCCCTCCACTTT

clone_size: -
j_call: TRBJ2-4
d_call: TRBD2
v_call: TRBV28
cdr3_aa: CASSLSRSGRTPENIQYF
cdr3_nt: TGTGCCAGCAGTTTATCTCGTAGCGGGAGGACGCCCGAAAACATTCAGTACTTC

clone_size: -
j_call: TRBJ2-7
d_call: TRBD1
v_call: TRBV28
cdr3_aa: CASSPRQGWYYEQYF
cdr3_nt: TGTGCCAGCAGTCCCCGACAGGGATGGTACTACGAGCAGTACTTC

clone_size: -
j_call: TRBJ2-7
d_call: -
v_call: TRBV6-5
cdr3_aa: CASKTGPRAYEQYF
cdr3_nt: TGTGCCAGCAAGACAGGACCGCGTGCCTACGAGCAGTACTTC